The TCR beta chain described here comes from a study of control samples from healthy donors and cancer patients (TCRdb year 2020). Libraries were built with the immunoSEQ multiplex PCR assay. This is the immuneACCESS table as TCRdb keeps it, with only in-frame sequences that have V and J called. A part of the clones is gone; compared with another copy, unresolved V genes explain less than half, and the rest is unexplained. The sample table contains about 100,000 clones; only one count was recorded for about 82% of them. The ten largest clones represent more than 15% of the sample. Comment on this clone: Its antigen remains undetermined. No much larger clone exists at a distance of one base, and base qualities are not known.

V is cut back by 3 bases and J by 4 bases, with 3 bases in the junction unmatched. CDR1 and CDR2, looked up from the germline V gene, are SGDLS and YYNGEE. The cysteine opens and the phenylalanine closes a CDR3 of 14 amino acids. CDR3 DNA is the only sequence kept; it has 42 bases, read in frame from the first base. The chain employs TRBV9 and TRBJ1-3; TRBD1 lines up with 8 middle nucleotides. This receptor was identified in a man under 40 in good health. The sample consisted of blood. The CDR3 here reads CASSATGVGNTIYF. The nucleotide sequence is TGTGCCAGCAGCGCGACAGGGGTCGGAAACACCATATATTTT.